The 27 T cell receptor beta chains in this list originate from one sample, sequenced in a study of control samples from healthy donors and cancer patients. Repertoires were generated with immunoSEQ multiplex PCR, while TCRdb's copy carries only in-frame clones and drops some. In the table there are tens of thousands of clones, around 90% of which are singletons. The specimen was PBMCs. These receptors were taken from a woman aged 40 to 50 with head and neck cancer.

The chain employs TRBV19 and TRBJ1-5; D gene uncertain. V lost 3 bases to trimming and J lost 0 bases, with 9 bases between them. CDR1 is LNHDA and CDR2 is SQIVND in the germline V gene (reference sequence). CDR3 length: 15 residues. For the CDR3, the DNA is TGTGCCAGTAGTATCCAGTATTATAGCAATCAGCCCCAGCATTTT. Residues: CASSIQYYSNQPQHF. Full variable domain (rest looked up from reference TRBV19 and TRBJ1-5): DGGITQSPKYLFRKEGQNVTLSCEQNLNHDAMYWYRQDPGQGLRLIYYSQIVNDFQKGDIAEGYSVSREKKESFPLTVTSAQKNPTAFYLCASSIQYYSNQPQHFGDGTRLSIL.

V usage is TRBV7-2 and J usage is TRBJ2-3; D might be TRBD2 (6 bases). CDR1 SGHTA and CDR2 FQGNSA come from the germline V gene. The CDR3 has 14 amino acids. Trimming shortened V by 5 bases and J by 4 bases, and 13 bases separated the two germline ends. The CDR3 DNA reads as TGTGCCAGCAGCCCATACGGACTATCAGATACGCAGTATTTT. This sequence encodes CASSPYGLSDTQYF.

The CDR3 here is CASSIDKLTYEQYF. As DNA, the CDR3 is TGTGCCAGTAGTATAGATAAATTGACCTACGAGCAGTACTTC. The V gene is TRBV19, the J gene TRBJ2-7; D is unclear. The CDR3 extends over 14 amino acids. CDR1 is LNHDA, CDR2 SQIVND, per germline (reference sequence). V dropped 0 bases and J dropped 2 bases, with 8 bases sitting between them. Variable domain in full (rest from reference TRBV19 and TRBJ2-7): DGGITQSPKYLFRKEGQNVTLSCEQNLNHDAMYWYRQDPGQGLRLIYYSQIVNDFQKGDIAEGYSVSREKKESFPLTVTSAQKNPTAFYLCASSIDKLTYEQYFGPGTRLTVT.

The chain is built from TRBV5-1 and TRBJ1-1; D uncertain. This CDR3 region has 14 residues. V was shortened by 2 bases and J by 7 bases, with 15 bases between the two germline ends. Germline-derived CDR1 and CDR2 are SGHRS and YFSETQ. CDR3 residues: CASSLGGFEGEAFF. The DNA of the CDR3 is TGCGCCAGCAGCTTAGGAGGGTTTGAAGGTGAAGCTTTCTTT.

The CDR3 sequence: CSVKTEIPLYGYTF. Written as DNA, the CDR3 is TGCAGCGTTAAAACAGAGATCCCCCTTTATGGCTACACCTTC. This chain joins TRBV29-1 and TRBJ1-2, with no clear D. CDR3 size: 14 residues. Per the germline V gene, CDR1 is SQVTM and CDR2 is ANQGSEA. The V end lost 5 bases, the J end lost 5 bases, and 18 bases lay between the germline ends.

The DNA for the CDR3 is TGTGCCAGCAGCCAGAAGACAGGGGTGGAAAAACTGTTTTTT. This codes for CASSQKTGVEKLFF. The chain is built from TRBV3-1 (or the pseudogene TRBV3-2) and TRBJ1-4; 8 nucleotides line up with TRBD1. The trim removed 3 bases at V and 8 bases at J, leaving 5 bases unmatched. The CDR3 is made up of 14 amino acids. Germline CDR1 LGHDT, CDR2 YNNKEL (reference sequence).

The chain links TRBV13 to TRBJ2-7, with TRBD2 matching over 11 bases. V lost 5 bases, J lost 0 bases, and 15 bases stayed unmatched. The CDR3 has 19 residues. Per the germline V gene, CDR1 is PRHDT and CDR2 is FYEKMQ (reference sequence). This CDR3 is CASSLLAGGPRLSSYEQYF. The CDR3 coding sequence is TGTGCCAGCAGCCTATTAGCGGGGGGGCCGCGGCTATCCTCCTACGAGCAGTACTTC.

The V and J genes are TRBV4-1 and TRBJ1-6, with TRBD1 identical over 7 bases. The trim removed 1 base at V and 11 bases at J, leaving 8 bases unmatched. CDR1 and CDR2 (germline): MGHRA, YSYEKL. The CDR3 is made up of 15 amino acids. CDR3 residues: CASSQGDRDGPPLHF. The DNA for the CDR3 is TGCGCCAGCAGCCAAGGCGACAGGGACGGGCCACCCCTCCACTTT.

For this clone: The junction does not match germline at one end; this may be a read error. The J gene is TRBJ1-3, the V gene TRBV10-3; 9 positions match TRBD1. Germline V gives CDR1 ENHRY, CDR2 SYGVKD. This CDR3 contains 11 residues. The CDR3 region has the DNA TGTGCCATTAGCTCCGGACAGGGGAGTCATTTT. Translated, it gives CAISSGQGSHF.

The chain couples TRBV6-2 or TRBV6-3 to TRBJ1-2, with TRBD1 matching 7 bases. Trimming removed 0 bases from V and 4 bases from J; junction bases left unmatched: 2. This CDR3 contains 14 residues. Looked up from germline, CDR1 is MNHEY and CDR2 is SVGEGT. CDR3 protein: CASSYSGQSYGYTF. The CDR3 DNA reads TGTGCCAGCAGTTACTCGGGACAGAGCTATGGCTACACCTTC.

DNA of the CDR3: TGTGCCAGTAGTATCTCCGGGGTGGGGACCTACGAGCAGTACTTC. Protein sequence: CASSISGVGTYEQYF. This sequence joins TRBV19 and TRBJ2-7; tentative D call: TRBD2 (5 bases). Germline V gene lookup returns CDR1 LNHDA and CDR2 SQIVND (reference sequence). The length of the CDR3 is 15 residues. V lost 3 bases, J lost 2 bases, and 14 bases lay in between.

The rearrangement joins TRBV4-2 to TRBJ2-1; 10 bases fit TRBD2. Germline assignment: CDR1 LGHNA and CDR2 YNFKEQ. The CDR3 extends over 15 amino acids. Losses at the gene ends were 4 bases for V and 3 bases for J; bases not matched to a gene: 3. In DNA form, the CDR3 reads TGTGCCAGCAGCCCCGGACTAGCGGTCTACAATGAGCAGTTCTTC. Residues: CASSPGLAVYNEQFF.

The genes are TRBV11-2 and TRBJ2-2; 9 bases are shared with TRBD1. This CDR3 contains 14 residues. J gave up 4 bases and V 7 bases, and 4 bases lay outside the gene matches. CDR1 and CDR2 (germline): SGHAT, FQNNGV. For the CDR3, the DNA is TGTGCCAGCATCACACAGGGGGCCACCGGGGAGCTGTTTTTT. As protein: CASITQGATGELFF.

The chain carries TRBV19 and TRBJ2-5; a possible D gene is TRBD1 (5 bases). The CDR3 contains 15 residues. V was cut by 5 bases and J by 0 bases, with 13 bases left in between. Looked up from germline, CDR1 is LNHDA and CDR2 is SQIVND (reference sequence). The CDR3 loop reads CASSEIQAHQETQYF. The CDR3 nucleotides are TGTGCCAGTAGTGAAATACAGGCGCACCAAGAGACCCAGTACTTC. The complete variable domain, with remaining parts taken from reference TRBV19 and TRBJ2-5, reads DGGITQSPKYLFRKEGQNVTLSCEQNLNHDAMYWYRQDPGQGLRLIYYSQIVNDFQKGDIAEGYSVSREKKESFPLTVTSAQKNPTAFYLCASSEIQAHQETQYFGPGTRLLVL.

This clone has just one count. J is TRBJ1-1 and V is TRBV11-2; D gene ambiguous. V lost 0 bases and J 1 base, leaving 9 bases between the germline ends. Per the germline V gene, CDR1 is SGHAT and CDR2 is FQNNGV. This CDR3 contains 15 residues. This CDR3 reads CASSLEGARNTEAFF. The DNA of the CDR3 is TGTGCCAGCAGCTTAGAAGGTGCTCGGAACACTGAAGCTTTCTTT.

V usage is TRBV19 and J usage is TRBJ1-1, with D possibly TRBD1 on 6 matching bases. Trimming stripped 5 bases from V and 5 bases from J, with 15 bases between. The CDR3 is made up of 14 amino acids. The germline V gene has CDR1 LNHDA and CDR2 SQIVND (reference sequence). CDR3 loop: CASSLWGAWTEAFF. The CDR3 nucleotides read TGTGCCAGTAGTCTTTGGGGGGCTTGGACTGAAGCTTTCTTT.

The rearrangement links TRBV21-1 to TRBJ2-5; the D call TRBD2 from the table was never checked on the DNA. TRBV21-1 counts as a pseudogene. This CDR3 has 14 amino acids. As DNA, the CDR3 is TGTGCCAGCAACTTTCAAGGAGGTGGAGAGACCCAGTACTTC. The encoded protein is CASNFQGGGETQYF.

The CDR3 is CASSTQVLKPYNEQFF. The CDR3 bases are TGTGCCAGCAGCACACAGGTCCTCAAGCCCTACAATGAGCAGTTCTTC. This rearrangement joins TRBV14 to TRBJ2-1, with TRBD1 as a possible D gene (5 bases). The germline V gene encodes CDR1 SGHDN and CDR2 FVKESK. The CDR3 contains 16 residues. V was clipped by 5 bases and J by 2 bases, with 16 bases between them.

The chain is built from TRBV7-9 and TRBJ2-2; 7 bases are a match to TRBD1. This CDR3 comprises 14 residues. Unmatched junction bases numbered 3, after V lost 3 bases and J lost 5 bases. Germline-derived CDR1 and CDR2 are SEHNR and FQNEAQ (reference sequence). The CDR3 coding sequence is TGTGCCAGCAGCTTCACAGGGGCGACCGGGGAGCTGTTTTTT. Protein: CASSFTGATGELFF.

The V call is TRBV3-1 (or the pseudogene TRBV3-2), the J call TRBJ2-2, with D possibly matching TRBD1 (5 bases). Trimming removed 1 base at V and 5 bases at J, with 11 bases between. Germline-derived CDR1 and CDR2 are LGHDT and YNNKEL (reference sequence). This CDR3 has 15 residues. CDR3 sequence reads: CASSQASRDTGELFF. The CDR3 DNA follows: TGTGCCAGCAGCCAAGCCTCCAGGGATACCGGGGAGCTGTTTTTT.

This clone appeared once. This rearrangement joins TRBV19 to TRBJ1-1; a weak D match, TRBD1 (5 bases). This CDR3 is built from 16 residues. Per germline, CDR1 LNHDA and CDR2 SQIVND (reference sequence). V lost 5 bases, J lost 0 bases, and 16 bases lay in between. The CDR3 reads CASSLQVGGMNTEAFF. The DNA of the CDR3 is TGTGCCAGTAGTTTGCAGGTGGGGGGTATGAACACTGAAGCTTTCTTT.

J is TRBJ2-5 and V is TRBV19; a possible D gene is TRBD2 (5 bases). In germline, CDR1 is LNHDA, CDR2 SQIVND (reference sequence). The CDR3 length is 17 residues. The V and J ends lost 3 bases and 2 bases respectively, with 19 bases between them. DNA of the CDR3: TGTGCCAGTAGTATGTCCCCGAGTCGCGGCGGGCAAGAGACCCAGTACTTC. It is translated as CASSMSPSRGGQETQYF. Variable domain in full (rest from reference TRBV19 and TRBJ2-5): DGGITQSPKYLFRKEGQNVTLSCEQNLNHDAMYWYRQDPGQGLRLIYYSQIVNDFQKGDIAEGYSVSREKKESFPLTVTSAQKNPTAFYLCASSMSPSRGGQETQYFGPGTRLLVL.

V usage is TRBV3-1 (or the pseudogene TRBV3-2) and J usage is TRBJ2-5; TRBD2 matches 8 bases. The germline gives CDR1 LGHDT, CDR2 YNNKEL (reference sequence). The CDR3 has 15 residues. Losses at the gene ends were 7 bases for V and 4 bases for J; bases not matched to a gene: 11. For the CDR3, the DNA is TGTGCCAGCAACGACCCAGCGGGAGAAGGAGAGACCCAGTACTTC. Translated: CASNDPAGEGETQYF.

With regard to this clone: The sample contains more than one DNA sequence encoding this CDR3. The CDR3 sequence is CASSSLTSTSTDTQYF. CDR3 nucleotide sequence: TGTGCCAGTAGTTCCCTGACCTCAACTAGCACAGATACGCAGTATTTT. This chain connects TRBV19 to TRBJ2-3; the D is unclear. V was shortened by 5 bases and J by 0 bases, with 15 bases between the two germline ends. This CDR3 has 16 amino acids. The germline gives CDR1 LNHDA, CDR2 SQIVND (reference sequence).

The V and J genes are TRBV18 and TRBJ1-5; tentative D call: TRBD1 (5 bases). The CDR3 runs 14 residues. Germline CDR1 KGHSH, CDR2 LQKENI. V lost 2 bases to trimming and J lost 6 bases, with 11 bases between them. The DNA of the CDR3 is TGTGCCAGCTCACCATCAGGGATGGGTCAGCCCCAGCATTTT. Its protein product is CASSPSGMGQPQHF.

This clone was observed a single time. Here the CDR3 reads CATSSKQGNEKLFF. CDR3 DNA: TGTGCCACCAGCAGTAAACAGGGTAATGAAAAACTGTTTTTT. The chain carries TRBV15 and TRBJ1-4, with D possibly being TRBD1 (6 bases). CDR3 length equals 14 residues. From germline, CDR1 is LNHNV and CDR2 YYDKDF (reference sequence). V gave up 3 bases and J gave up 4 bases, with 9 bases separating them.

The chain joins TRBV4-1 to TRBJ2-5; D call uncertain. This CDR3 region has 14 residues. Germline V gene data show CDR1 as MGHRA and CDR2 as YSYEKL. V gave up 0 bases and J gave up 2 bases, with 7 bases separating them. The CDR3 DNA is TGCGCCAGCAGCCAAGATTTCAGTCAAGAGACCCAGTACTTC. Its protein product is CASSQDFSQETQYF.